What follows are 19 T cell receptor beta chains derived from one specimen sequenced in a study of T cell repertoires in cytomegalovirus infection. TCRdb reprocessed the reads with MiXCR, giving one entry per CDR3 protein. The repertoire consists of 500,000 to 600,000 distinct CDR3 sequences, with 15% to 20% occurring once and the leading ten covering roughly a quarter. Sequenced sample: CD8+ T cells from PBMCs. Every receptor here comes from a human donor in good health (CMV status not recorded). Some clones in this sample may be carry-over from other donors' samples.

There are many counts of this clonotype. CDR3 nucleotide sequence: TGTGCCAGCAGCTTATTTTTAGCGGGGGGGACCGGGGTTGAGACCCAGTACTTC. Residues: CASSLFLAGGTGVETQYF. This chain connects TRBV7-7 to TRBJ2-5; TRBD2 agrees at 11 bases. The V gene end was trimmed by 2 bases and the J gene end by 5 bases; junction bases not matched to a gene: 13. Germline V gene sequence: CDR1 SSHAT, CDR2 FNYEAQ (reference sequence). The CDR3 contains 18 residues.

CDR3: CASSLAGQGAYNEQFF. The CDR3 DNA sequence: TGTGCCAGCAGCTTAGCAGGGCAGGGGGCGTACAATGAGCAGTTCTTC. This chain connects TRBV7-6 to TRBJ2-1; TRBD1 aligns across 8 bases. Looked up from germline, CDR1 is SGHVS and CDR2 is FNYEAQ. The ends lost 0 bases at V and 4 bases at J; junction bases unmatched: 5. This CDR3 has 16 amino acids.

V and J are TRBV27 and TRBJ2-7, with 7 bases lining up with TRBD1. V lost 6 bases, J lost 0 bases, and 5 bases stayed unmatched. Germline values: CDR1 MNHEY, CDR2 SMNVEV (reference sequence). The CDR3 runs 14 residues. The CDR3 loop reads CASRSGQFSYEQYF. CDR3 nucleotides: TGTGCCAGCAGGTCGGGACAGTTCTCCTACGAGCAGTACTTC.

The chain couples TRBV5-4 to TRBJ2-1; TRBD2 aligns across 7 bases. Losses at the gene ends were 3 bases for V and 12 bases for J; bases not matched to a gene: 3. The CDR3 loop spans 11 amino acids. From germline, CDR1 is SGHNT and CDR2 YYREEE (reference sequence). The CDR3 is CASSWGGGQFF. The CDR3 region has the DNA TGTGCCAGCAGCTGGGGCGGGGGGCAGTTCTTC.

This clonotype came up many times. The chain couples TRBV27 to TRBJ2-5, with 7 bases aligning to TRBD1. In germline, CDR1 is MNHEY, CDR2 SMNVEV (reference sequence). V shed 5 bases, J shed 5 bases, and the junction held 8 bases outside the gene matches. The CDR3 has 14 residues. The CDR3 coding sequence is TGTGCCAGCAGTATCCGGGACAGCAGGGAGACCCAGTACTTC. Protein: CASSIRDSRETQYF.

J is TRBJ2-7 and V is TRBV20-1, with D perhaps matching TRBD2 (6 bases). V was cut by 3 bases and J by 2 bases, with 14 bases left in between. Germline CDR1 and CDR2: DFQATT and SNEGSKA (reference sequence). The CDR3 extends over 14 amino acids. Written as DNA, the CDR3 is TGCAGTGCTAGCTCTCGGGACTTACCCTACGAGCAGTACTTC. It translates to CSASSRDLPYEQYF.

This clonotype was counted a few times. The V call is TRBV27, the J call TRBJ1-2; possible D gene TRBD1, 6 bases. Trimming removed 5 bases from V and 8 bases from J, with 12 bases in between. This CDR3 has 12 residues. In germline, CDR1 is MNHEY, CDR2 SMNVEV (reference sequence). CDR3 protein: CASSKGGRGYTF. CDR3 bases: TGTGCCAGCAGTAAGGGGGGCAGAGGCTACACCTTC.

The chain recombines TRBV19 with TRBJ1-1, with TRBD1 identical over 9 bases. V shed 5 bases, J shed 5 bases, and the junction held 12 bases outside the gene matches. The CDR3 consists of 16 residues. Germline assignment: CDR1 LNHDA and CDR2 SQIVND (reference sequence). CDR3 sequence reads: CASSLQGQGGWTEAFF. The CDR3 DNA reads TGTGCCAGTAGTCTCCAGGGACAGGGTGGTTGGACTGAAGCTTTCTTT.

This clonotype turned up a few times. The chain couples TRBV20-1 to TRBJ2-7; weak D call: TRBD2 (5 bases). Germline loops: CDR1 DFQATT, CDR2 SNEGSKA (reference sequence). The CDR3 is 15 residues long. The V gene lost 6 bases and the J gene lost 6 bases, with 24 bases spanning the gap. CDR3 loop: CSAMAFGNRLSEQYF. CDR3 DNA sequence: TGCAGTGCGATGGCTTTCGGGAATCGTCTCAGCGAGCAGTACTTC.

The V gene is TRBV19, the J gene TRBJ1-1, with D uncertain. V lost 1 base and J 0 bases, leaving 9 bases between the germline ends. Germline V gene data show CDR1 as LNHDA and CDR2 as SQIVND (reference sequence). The CDR3 sequence is 15 residues long. The CDR3 reads CASSIGETMNTEAFF. The DNA for the CDR3 is TGTGCCAGTAGTATAGGGGAAACTATGAACACTGAAGCTTTCTTT. The full variable domain, completed using reference TRBV19 and TRBJ1-1, is DGGITQSPKYLFRKEGQNVTLSCEQNLNHDAMYWYRQDPGQGLRLIYYSQIVNDFQKGDIAEGYSVSREKKESFPLTVTSAQKNPTAFYLCASSIGETMNTEAFFGQGTRLTVV.

The V gene is TRBV4-1, the J gene TRBJ2-1, with D perhaps matching TRBD1 (5 bases). The CDR3 is made up of 17 amino acids. With 7 bases removed from V and 0 bases from J, the gap between germline ends came to 19 bases. From germline, CDR1 is MGHRA and CDR2 YSYEKL. The CDR3 bases are TGCGCCAGCACCCGTAAGGGGCGGACGGCCTCCTACAATGAGCAGTTCTTC. Its translation: CASTRKGRTASYNEQFF.

CDR3 in DNA: TGCAGTGCTAGAGGTCTAGGTTCTTCCGATAGCAATCAGCCCCAGCATTTT. Its protein is CSARGLGSSDSNQPQHF. The V call is TRBV20-1, the J call TRBJ1-5; D call uncertain. The CDR3 length is 17 residues. CDR1 and CDR2 (germline): DFQATT, SNEGSKA (reference sequence). V was pared by 1 base and J by 0 bases, with 16 bases between.

This clonotype was seen many times. This chain uses TRBV7-8 with TRBJ2-7; D gene ambiguous. Trimming took 2 bases from V and 5 from J, leaving 7 bases between them. Germline V CDR1 and CDR2: SGHVS, FQNEAQ. CDR3 length: 12 residues. CDR3 loop: CASSLPSNEQYF. CDR3 sequence (DNA): TGTGCCAGCAGCTTACCCAGCAACGAGCAGTACTTC. Filled out from reference TRBV7-8 and TRBJ2-7, the complete variable domain reads GAGVSQSPRYKVAKRGQDVALRCDPISGHVSLFWYQQALGQGPEFLTYFQNEAQLDKSGLPSDRFFAERPEGSVSTLKIQRTQQEDSAVYLCASSLPSNEQYFGPGTRLTVT.

There are many counts of this clonotype. The genes are TRBV27 and TRBJ2-2; maybe TRBD2 (6 bases). Germline V CDR1 and CDR2: MNHEY, SMNVEV (reference sequence). There are 17 residues in the CDR3. Trimming pared 4 bases from V and 2 bases from J, leaving 17 bases between. CDR3 loop: CASSSFPGTPNTGELFF. The CDR3 DNA reads as TGTGCCAGCAGTTCCTTCCCTGGGACTCCAAACACCGGGGAGCTGTTTTTT.

This clonotype turned up a few times. V usage is TRBV4-2 and J usage is TRBJ2-5, with D perhaps matching TRBD2 (5 bases). This CDR3 comprises 14 residues. Trimming took off 0 bases at V and 2 bases at J, with 7 bases between the two ends. In germline, CDR1 is LGHNA, CDR2 YNFKEQ. The DNA for the CDR3 is TGTGCCAGCAGCCAAGATGAGGGTCAAGAGACCCAGTACTTC. Translated, it gives CASSQDEGQETQYF.

This clonotype was recorded a few times. J is TRBJ2-1 and V is TRBV5-1, with TRBD2 matching over 12 bases. Germline V gene data show CDR1 as SGHRS and CDR2 as YFSETQ. The CDR3 has 15 amino acids. J gave up 10 bases and V 2 bases, and 7 bases lay outside the gene matches. CDR3 sequence (DNA): TGCGCCAGCAGCTTACTAGGACTAGCGGGGCTGGAGCAGTTCTTC. It is translated as CASSLLGLAGLEQFF.

CDR3 bases: TGTGCCAGCAGCCCGGGACTAGCGGGGGGGCAGGAGCAGTTCTTC. It specifies CASSPGLAGGQEQFF. The chain is built from TRBV5-6 and TRBJ2-1; 16 bases match TRBD2. Germline values: CDR1 SGHDT, CDR2 YYEEEE. This CDR3 has 15 residues. Trimming removed 4 bases from V and 10 bases from J; junction bases left unmatched: 5.

The genes are TRBV12-3 or TRBV12-4 and TRBJ1-1; D remains ambiguous. V lost 8 bases and J lost 6, with 13 bases in between. CDR3 length equals 12 residues. The CDR3 spells CASLSFTSEAFF. CDR3 in DNA: TGTGCCAGCCTCTCTTTTACTTCTGAAGCTTTCTTT.

The gene calls are TRBV6-5 and TRBJ2-3; D is undetermined. Germline V gives CDR1 MNHEY, CDR2 SVGAGI. The CDR3 is 17 amino acids. The V and J ends lost 0 bases and 3 bases respectively, with 16 bases between them. The CDR3 protein is CASSYSTLGYETDTQYF. DNA of the CDR3: TGTGCCAGCAGTTACTCGACCCTGGGGTATGAGACAGATACGCAGTATTTT.